This TCR beta chain was captured in a study of OX40 agonist ivuxolimab in advanced cancers. Study-wide background: Among those treated, three patients had partial responses, one with hepatocellular carcinoma and two with cutaneous melanoma.

This CDR3 is 16 amino acids long. The V gene's germline CDR1 is GTSNPN and CDR2 SVGIG (reference sequence). J gave up 7 bases and V 1 base, and 10 bases lay outside the gene matches. Profiled with immunoSEQ multiplex PCR; TCRdb holds only in-frame clones, not every one. The sample contains approximately 30,000 clones, approximately 89% of which appear only once. The TCR originated in an adult with an advanced solid tumor such as melanoma, head and neck, liver or kidney cancer. The V call is TRBV30, the J call TRBJ2-2; 9 positions agree with TRBD1. Sequences were derived from CD4+ or CD8+ T cells sorted from blood, sampled in a trial of the OX40 agonist ivuxolimab. The CDR3 nucleotides are TGTGCCTGGAGTGGGGAGACAGGGGGATTCGGCGGGGAGCTGTTTTTT. Protein product: CAWSGETGGFGGELFF. Together with reference TRBV30 and TRBJ2-2, the CDR3 gives the full variable domain: SQTIHQWPATLVQPVGSPLSLECTVEGTSNPNLYWYRQAAGRGLQLLFYSVGIGQISSEVPQNLSASRPQDRQFILSSKKLLLSDSGFYLCAWSGETGGFGGELFFGEGSRLTVL.